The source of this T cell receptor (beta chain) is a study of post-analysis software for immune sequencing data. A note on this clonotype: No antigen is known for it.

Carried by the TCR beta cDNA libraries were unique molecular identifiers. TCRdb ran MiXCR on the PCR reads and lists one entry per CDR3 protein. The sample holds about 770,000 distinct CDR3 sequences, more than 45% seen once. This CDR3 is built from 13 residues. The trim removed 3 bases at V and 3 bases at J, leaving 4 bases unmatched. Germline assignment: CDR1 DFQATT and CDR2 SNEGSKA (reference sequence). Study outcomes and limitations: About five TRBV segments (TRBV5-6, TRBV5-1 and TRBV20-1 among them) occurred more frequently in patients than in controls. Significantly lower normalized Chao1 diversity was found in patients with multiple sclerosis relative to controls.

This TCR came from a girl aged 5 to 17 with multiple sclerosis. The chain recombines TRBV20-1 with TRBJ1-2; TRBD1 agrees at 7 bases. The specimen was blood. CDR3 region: CSASRQGDYGYTF. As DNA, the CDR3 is TGCAGTGCTAGTAGACAGGGCGACTATGGCTACACCTTC.